These T cell receptor beta chains were read from a single sample in a study of blood T cell repertoires in COVID-19. Libraries were prepared by immunoSEQ multiplex PCR; TCRdb keeps only in-frame clonotypes and omits some of them. The sample includes about 120,000 clones, roughly 90% of them seen just once. Material: peripheral blood. The receptors shown here come from a man aged 35-49 years with acute or convalescent COVID-19. The CDR3 runs from the conserved cysteine through the conserved F or W. D genes are given only for firm matches. Where a row states a size, it is once, few, many or the class of an expanded clone; other rows omit it.

size: many; J: TRBJ1-3; V: TRBV30; D: .; DNA: TGTGCCTGGACGAGAGGTGGCGCAGAGAGAAACTCTGGAAACACCATATATTTT; CDR3: CAWTRGGAERNSGNTIYF
size: .; J: TRBJ1-5; V: TRBV19; D: .; DNA: TGTGCCAGTAGGGAGACCGGCAATCAGCCCCAGCATTTT; CDR3: CASRETGNQPQHF
size: .; J: TRBJ1-3; V: TRBV30; D: TRBD1; DNA: TGTGCCTGGTCAAGGACAGGTGGCTCTGGAAACACCATATATTTT; CDR3: CAWSRTGGSGNTIYF
size: once; J: TRBJ2-1; V: TRBV29-1; D: TRBD2; DNA: TGCAGCGCAGGGACTAGCGGGGTTCTACAGTTCTTC; CDR3: CSAGTSGVLQFF
size: few; J: TRBJ1-3; V: TRBV12-5; D: .; DNA: TGTGCTAGTGGTTTAATCGGGGGAAACACCATATATTTT; CDR3: CASGLIGGNTIYF
size: .; J: TRBJ2-7; V: TRBV6-5; D: .; DNA: TGTGCCAGCAGCCTCCGGAGCTCCTACGAGCAGTACTTC; CDR3: CASSLRSSYEQYF
size: .; J: TRBJ1-4; V: TRBV13; D: .; DNA: TGTGCCAGCAGCTTAAGGACAGCTAGAAATGAAAAACTGTTTTTT; CDR3: CASSLRTARNEKLFF
size: .; J: TRBJ2-5; V: TRBV29-1; D: .; DNA: TGCAGCGGGGGCATTGCAGGGCGGGAGACCCAGTACTTC; CDR3: CSGGIAGRETQYF
size: .; J: TRBJ2-1; V: TRBV5-1; D: .; DNA: TGCGCCAGCAGTAAGGGGACCTACAATGAGCAGTTCTTC; CDR3: CASSKGTYNEQFF
size: .; J: TRBJ2-5; V: TRBV12-3/TRBV12-4; D: .; DNA: TGTGCCAGCAGTTTTGGCCCCGAGACCCAGTACTTC; CDR3: CASSFGPETQYF
size: .; J: TRBJ1-5; V: TRBV6-2/TRBV6-3; D: .; DNA: TGTGCCAGCAGTTACCTGGTCGGGGGAGGCAATCAGCCCCAGCATTTT; CDR3: CASSYLVGGGNQPQHF
size: .; J: TRBJ1-3; V: TRBV6-6; D: TRBD1; DNA: TGTGCCAGCAGACTTGGACAGGGGGCGCGAGGAAACACCATATATTTT; CDR3: CASRLGQGARGNTIYF
size: .; J: TRBJ2-2; V: TRBV5-1; D: TRBD2; DNA: TGCGCCAGCAGCTTGGGGATCGGGAGGGCCTTCGGGGAGCTGTTTTTT; CDR3: CASSLGIGRAFGELFF
size: .; J: TRBJ2-1; V: TRBV4-2; D: TRBD1; DNA: TGTGCCAGCAGCCCCGGGACAGCAGACAATGAGCAGTTCTTC; CDR3: CASSPGTADNEQFF
size: .; J: TRBJ1-1; V: TRBV5-1; D: .; DNA: TGCGCCAGCAGCTTGGTACAGGACACTGAAGCTTTCTTT; CDR3: CASSLVQDTEAFF
size: once; J: TRBJ1-2; V: TRBV19; D: .; DNA: TGTGCCAGCACTTCCGAGGGTTTTGCCGGAGGGTACTATGGCTACACCTTC; CDR3: CASTSEGFAGGYYGYTF
size: .; J: TRBJ1-2; V: TRBV29-1; D: TRBD1; DNA: TGCAGCGTCGAGAAACCCGCAGGGGGAAGGGGCTACACCTTC; CDR3: CSVEKPAGGRGYTF
size: .; J: TRBJ2-2; V: TRBV3-1/TRBV3-2; D: .; DNA: TGTGCCAGCAGCCAAGGAGGAAACACCGGGGAGCTGTTTTTT; CDR3: CASSQGGNTGELFF
size: .; J: TRBJ2-4; V: TRBV6-1; D: TRBD2; DNA: TGTGCCAGCAGTGTAAAGGGGCGGGAGCGCCTAACCAAAAACATTCAGTACTTC; CDR3: CASSVKGRERLTKNIQYF
size: .; J: TRBJ1-2; V: TRBV3-1/TRBV3-2; D: .; DNA: TGTGCCAGCAGCCGCGGGAGGGCCTACACCTTC; CDR3: CASSRGRAYTF
size: .; J: TRBJ1-2; V: TRBV9; D: .; DNA: TGTGCCAGCAGCGTGTCGAGGACACCTGATTATGGCTACACCTTC; CDR3: CASSVSRTPDYGYTF
size: .; J: TRBJ2-1; V: TRBV2; D: TRBD2; DNA: TGTGCCAGCATTCCACTAGCGTGGAATGAGCAGTTCTTC; CDR3: CASIPLAWNEQFF
size: .; J: TRBJ2-3; V: TRBV6-5; D: .; DNA: TGTGCCAGCAGGGGAGGCTGGAGCACAGATACGCAGTATTTT; CDR3: CASRGGWSTDTQYF
size: .; J: TRBJ2-1; V: TRBV21-1; D: .; DNA: TGTGCCAGCAACCGATTGGGTTTGCGGCCAATATACAATGAGCAGTTCTTC; CDR3: CASNRLGLRPIYNEQFF
size: .; J: TRBJ1-4; V: TRBV11-2; D: .; DNA: TGTGCCAGCAGCTTAGACAGGGGCAGCGAAAAACTGTTTTTT; CDR3: CASSLDRGSEKLFF
size: .; J: TRBJ1-2; V: TRBV7-8; D: .; DNA: TGTGCCAGCAGCCCAATAGTTCGCTATGGCTACACCTTC; CDR3: CASSPIVRYGYTF
size: .; J: TRBJ1-1; V: TRBV10-1; D: .; DNA: TGCGCCAGCACCCCGGGTAGGCAGAACACTGAAGCTTTCTTT; CDR3: CASTPGRQNTEAFF
size: .; J: TRBJ1-1; V: TRBV25-1; D: TRBD1; DNA: TGTGCCAGCAGTGGGGCGAGGGGGCTTACTGAAGCTTTCTTT; CDR3: CASSGARGLTEAFF
size: .; J: TRBJ1-4; V: TRBV5-4; D: .; DNA: TGTGCCAGCAGCGCCGGGGGGAATTTAGGAGAAAATGAAAAACTGTTTTTT; CDR3: CASSAGGNLGENEKLFF
size: few; J: TRBJ2-1; V: TRBV5-1; D: .; DNA: TGCGCCAGCAGCTTGGAAGATCTCGGATCGGGTGAGCAGTTCTTC; CDR3: CASSLEDLGSGEQFF
size: .; J: TRBJ1-1; V: TRBV3-1/TRBV3-2; D: .; DNA: TGTGCCAGCAGCCCACACGCAGGGAACACTGAAGCTTTCTTT; CDR3: CASSPHAGNTEAFF
size: .; J: TRBJ1-1; V: TRBV5-5; D: .; DNA: TGTGCCAGCAGCTGGGGCCTTAATGAAGCTTTCTTT; CDR3: CASSWGLNEAFF
size: .; J: TRBJ2-1; V: TRBV7-2; D: TRBD1; DNA: TGTGCCAGCAGCTTAGCTACCGGACAGGGTCGCGGTGAGCAGTTCTTC; CDR3: CASSLATGQGRGEQFF
size: once; J: TRBJ2-2; V: TRBV4-1; D: TRBD2; DNA: TGCGCCAGCAGCCAAGATATTACTAGCGGGAGGATCAGCGGGGAGCTGTTTTTT; CDR3: CASSQDITSGRISGELFF
size: .; J: TRBJ2-7; V: TRBV7-2; D: .; DNA: TGTGCCAGCAGCTTGGGCCCCACCACCACCTACGAGCAGTACTTC; CDR3: CASSLGPTTTYEQYF
size: few; J: TRBJ2-7; V: TRBV19; D: TRBD2; DNA: TGTGCCAGTAGTATCAGGGAGAGTAGCGGGGACTACGAGCAGTACTTC; CDR3: CASSIRESSGDYEQYF
size: .; J: TRBJ2-3; V: TRBV6-1; D: TRBD1; DNA: TGTGCCAGCAGTGAAGGGGGTAGGCAGGGGGTAGATACGCAGTATTTT; CDR3: CASSEGGRQGVDTQYF
size: once; J: TRBJ1-1; V: TRBV19; D: .; DNA: TGTGCCAGTAGTGAAGCCAGAGGACTAGAGGTTACTGAAGCTTTCTTT; CDR3: CASSEARGLEVTEAFF
size: .; J: TRBJ2-7; V: TRBV10-1; D: TRBD1; DNA: TGCGCCAGCAGTGAGAGTAAGCAGGGGGTCTACGAGCAGTACTTC; CDR3: CASSESKQGVYEQYF
size: once; J: TRBJ1-1; V: TRBV4-2; D: .; DNA: TGTGCCAGCAGCCAAGGACGCAAGGGGGACACTGAAGCTTTCTTT; CDR3: CASSQGRKGDTEAFF
size: .; J: TRBJ2-2; V: TRBV19; D: .; DNA: TGTGCCAGTAGTATAGTCGGCGTCGGGGGCGGGGAGCTGTTTTTT; CDR3: CASSIVGVGGGELFF
size: .; J: TRBJ1-2; V: TRBV12-5; D: .; DNA: TGTGCTAGTGCCTGGGGCCAGGACTATGGCTACACCTTC; CDR3: CASAWGQDYGYTF
size: .; J: TRBJ1-4; V: TRBV2; D: .; DNA: TGTGCCAGCACCGCCCGGACGGCGGCCGGGGTAAAACTGTTTTTT; CDR3: CASTARTAAGVKLFF
size: .; J: TRBJ1-4; V: TRBV3-1/TRBV3-2; D: .; DNA: TGTGCCAGCAGCCAAGAGAGGGGACTACTTAATGAAAAACTGTTTTTT; CDR3: CASSQERGLLNEKLFF
size: .; J: TRBJ2-2; V: TRBV19; D: TRBD1; DNA: TGTGCCAGTAGTTTATCACCGGGACAGGGGACCGGGGAGCTGTTTTTT; CDR3: CASSLSPGQGTGELFF
size: .; J: TRBJ1-5; V: TRBV4-2; D: .; DNA: TGTGCCAGCAGCCAAGAGTCTTTCATTCTAGGCTCTTATAGCAATCAGCCCCAGCATTTT; CDR3: CASSQESFILGSYSNQPQHF
size: .; J: TRBJ2-7; V: TRBV3-1/TRBV3-2; D: .; DNA: TGTGCCAGCAGCGACGGACTGGTATACGAGCAGTACTTC; CDR3: CASSDGLVYEQYF
size: .; J: TRBJ2-3; V: TRBV5-4; D: TRBD2; DNA: TGTGCCAGCAGCTTTTCAAGCGGGAGGTCAGATACGCAGTATTTT; CDR3: CASSFSSGRSDTQYF
size: .; J: TRBJ1-4; V: TRBV15; D: .; DNA: TGTGCCACCAGCCGCGGTGCAACTAATGAAAAACTGTTTTTT; CDR3: CATSRGATNEKLFF
size: .; J: TRBJ2-3; V: TRBV24-1; D: TRBD1; DNA: TGTGCCACCAGTGATTCTGGGACAGGGTCAGATACGCAGTATTTT; CDR3: CATSDSGTGSDTQYF
size: .; J: TRBJ1-6; V: TRBV5-1; D: TRBD1; DNA: TGCGCCAGCAGCTTTTTCCCCGGGACAGCTAATTCACCCCTCCACTTT; CDR3: CASSFFPGTANSPLHF
size: .; J: TRBJ2-3; V: TRBV5-1; D: .; DNA: TGCGCCAGCAGCTTGGATGCTAGCGAAAATACGCAGTATTTT; CDR3: CASSLDASENTQYF
size: .; J: TRBJ2-7; V: TRBV5-1; D: TRBD1; DNA: TGCGCCAGCAGCTTTAAAGGACAGGGGGCTCCCTACGAGCAGTACTTC; CDR3: CASSFKGQGAPYEQYF
size: few; J: TRBJ2-2; V: TRBV2; D: TRBD1; DNA: TGTGCCAGCAGTGAAAGGGACAGGCCCGGGGAGCTGTTTTTT; CDR3: CASSERDRPGELFF
size: .; J: TRBJ2-2; V: TRBV6-2/TRBV6-3; D: .; DNA: TGTGCCAGCAGTCGGACAGTTGGCGGGGAGCTGTTTTTT; CDR3: CASSRTVGGELFF
size: .; J: TRBJ2-7; V: TRBV7-2; D: TRBD2; DNA: TGTGCCAGCAGCTTAGGCGGACTAGCGGGGAGAGGGAACGAGCAGTACTTC; CDR3: CASSLGGLAGRGNEQYF
size: .; J: TRBJ1-5; V: TRBV12-3/TRBV12-4; D: TRBD1; DNA: TGTGCCAGCAGTCCGGACAGGGGTCAGCCCCAGCATTTT; CDR3: CASSPDRGQPQHF
size: once; J: TRBJ1-5; V: TRBV6-6; D: TRBD1; DNA: TGTGCCAGCAGTACCCGGACAGGGAGTGGCAATCAGCCCCAGCATTTT; CDR3: CASSTRTGSGNQPQHF
size: few; J: TRBJ2-5; V: TRBV11-1; D: TRBD1; DNA: TGTGCCAGTAAGACGACAGGGGTTACAGAGACCCAGTACTTC; CDR3: CASKTTGVTETQYF